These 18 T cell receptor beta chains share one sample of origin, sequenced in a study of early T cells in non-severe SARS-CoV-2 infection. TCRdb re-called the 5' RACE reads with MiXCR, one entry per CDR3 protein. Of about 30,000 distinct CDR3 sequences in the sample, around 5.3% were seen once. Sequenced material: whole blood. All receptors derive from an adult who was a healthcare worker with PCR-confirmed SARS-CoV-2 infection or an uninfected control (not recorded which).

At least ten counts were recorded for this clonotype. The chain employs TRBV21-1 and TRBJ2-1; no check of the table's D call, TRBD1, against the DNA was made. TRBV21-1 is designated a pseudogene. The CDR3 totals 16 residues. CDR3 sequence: CASRRDSLSSYNEQFF. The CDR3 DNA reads TGTGCCAGCAGGCGGGACAGCTTGAGCTCCTACAATGAGCAGTTCTTC.

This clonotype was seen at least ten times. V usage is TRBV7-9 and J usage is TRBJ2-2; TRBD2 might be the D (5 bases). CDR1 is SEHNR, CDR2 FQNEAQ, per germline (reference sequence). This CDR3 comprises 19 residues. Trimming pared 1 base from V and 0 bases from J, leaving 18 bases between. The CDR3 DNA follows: TGTGCCAGCAGCTTAGGGTTCAGCGGAAATTACGCGAACACCGGGGAGCTGTTTTTT. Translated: CASSLGFSGNYANTGELFF.

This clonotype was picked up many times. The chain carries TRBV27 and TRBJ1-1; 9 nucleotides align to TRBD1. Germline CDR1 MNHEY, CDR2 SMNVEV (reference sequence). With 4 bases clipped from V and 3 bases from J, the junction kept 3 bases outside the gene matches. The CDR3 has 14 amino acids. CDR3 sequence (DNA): TGTGCCAGCAGTTCCCGGGACAGGGACACTGAAGCTTTCTTT. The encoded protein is CASSSRDRDTEAFF.

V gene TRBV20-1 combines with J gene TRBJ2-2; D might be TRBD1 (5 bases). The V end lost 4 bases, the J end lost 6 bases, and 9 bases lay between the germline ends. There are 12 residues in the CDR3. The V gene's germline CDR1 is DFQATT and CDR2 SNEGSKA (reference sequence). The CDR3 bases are TGCAGTGCTAAGGGGTTTGCCGGGGAGCTGTTTTTT. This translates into CSAKGFAGELFF.

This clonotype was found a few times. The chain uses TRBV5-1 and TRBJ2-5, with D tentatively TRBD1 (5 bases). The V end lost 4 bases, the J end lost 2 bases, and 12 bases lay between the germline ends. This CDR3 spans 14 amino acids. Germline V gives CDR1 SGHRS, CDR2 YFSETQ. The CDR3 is CASSLTTAQETQYF. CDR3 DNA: TGCGCCAGCAGCCTAACGACAGCTCAAGAGACCCAGTACTTC.

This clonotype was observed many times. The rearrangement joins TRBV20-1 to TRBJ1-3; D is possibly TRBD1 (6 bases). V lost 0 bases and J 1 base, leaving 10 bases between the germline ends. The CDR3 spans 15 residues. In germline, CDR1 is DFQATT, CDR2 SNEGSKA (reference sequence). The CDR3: CSAREVRGSGNTIYF. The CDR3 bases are TGCAGTGCTAGAGAGGTCAGGGGATCTGGAAACACCATATATTTT.

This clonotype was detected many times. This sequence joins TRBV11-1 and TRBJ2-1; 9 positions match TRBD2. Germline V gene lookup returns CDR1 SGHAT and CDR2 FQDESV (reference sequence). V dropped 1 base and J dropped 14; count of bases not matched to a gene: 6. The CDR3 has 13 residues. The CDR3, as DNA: TGTGCCAGCAGCTTAGTAGCGGGGGCCGACGAGTTCTTC. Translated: CASSLVAGADEFF.

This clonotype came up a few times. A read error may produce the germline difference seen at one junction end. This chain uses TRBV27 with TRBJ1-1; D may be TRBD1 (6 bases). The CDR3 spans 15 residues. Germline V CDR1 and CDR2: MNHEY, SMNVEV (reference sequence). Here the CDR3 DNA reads TGTGTCAGCAGTTTAAGGGGGGTGAGGTGGACTGAAGCTTTCTTT. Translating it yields CVSSLRGVRWTEAFF.

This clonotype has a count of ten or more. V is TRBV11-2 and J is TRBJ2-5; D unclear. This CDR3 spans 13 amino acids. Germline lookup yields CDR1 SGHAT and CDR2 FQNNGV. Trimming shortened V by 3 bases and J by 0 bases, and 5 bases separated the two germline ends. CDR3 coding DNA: TGTGCCAGCAGCTTTGATTACCAAGAGACCCAGTACTTC. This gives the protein CASSFDYQETQYF.

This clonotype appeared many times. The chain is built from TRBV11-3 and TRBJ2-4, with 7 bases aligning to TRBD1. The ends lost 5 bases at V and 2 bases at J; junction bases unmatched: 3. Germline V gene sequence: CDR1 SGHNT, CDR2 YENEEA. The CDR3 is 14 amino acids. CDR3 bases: TGTGCCAGCAGCACGACAGGGTCCAAAAACATTCAGTACTTC. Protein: CASSTTGSKNIQYF. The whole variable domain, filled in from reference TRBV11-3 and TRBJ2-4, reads EAGVVQSPRYKIIEKKQPVAFWCNPISGHNTLYWYLQNLGQGPELLIRYENEEAVDDSQLPKDRFSAERLKGVDSTLKIQPAELGDSAVYLCASSTTGSKNIQYFGAGTRLSVL.

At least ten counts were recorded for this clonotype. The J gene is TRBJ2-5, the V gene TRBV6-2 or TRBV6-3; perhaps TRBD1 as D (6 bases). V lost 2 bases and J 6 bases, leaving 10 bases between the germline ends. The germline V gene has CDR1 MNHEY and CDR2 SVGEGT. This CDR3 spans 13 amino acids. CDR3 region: CASSYGRGQTQYF. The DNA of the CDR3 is TGTGCCAGCAGTTACGGCAGGGGACAGACCCAGTACTTC.

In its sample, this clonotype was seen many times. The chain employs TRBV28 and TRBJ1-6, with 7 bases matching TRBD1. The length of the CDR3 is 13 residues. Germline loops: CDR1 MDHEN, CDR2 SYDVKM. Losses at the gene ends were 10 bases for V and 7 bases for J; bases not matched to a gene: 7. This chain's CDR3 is CATSDRLNSPLHF. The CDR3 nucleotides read TGTGCCACCTCGGACAGGTTAAATTCACCCCTCCACTTT.

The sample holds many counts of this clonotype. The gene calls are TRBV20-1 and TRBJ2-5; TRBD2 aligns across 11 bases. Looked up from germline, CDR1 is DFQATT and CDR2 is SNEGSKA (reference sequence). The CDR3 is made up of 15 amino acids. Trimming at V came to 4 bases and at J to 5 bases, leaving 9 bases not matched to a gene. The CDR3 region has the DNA TGCAGTGCTACGAAGACTAGCGGGGAATGGGAGACCCAGTACTTC. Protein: CSATKTSGEWETQYF.

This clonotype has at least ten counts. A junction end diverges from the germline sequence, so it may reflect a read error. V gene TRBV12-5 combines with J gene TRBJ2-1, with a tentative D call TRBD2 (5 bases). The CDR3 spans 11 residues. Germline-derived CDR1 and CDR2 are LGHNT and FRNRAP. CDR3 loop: CASGLTPSLIF. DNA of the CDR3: TGTGCTAGTGGTTTGACCCCTAGCTTAATCTTC.

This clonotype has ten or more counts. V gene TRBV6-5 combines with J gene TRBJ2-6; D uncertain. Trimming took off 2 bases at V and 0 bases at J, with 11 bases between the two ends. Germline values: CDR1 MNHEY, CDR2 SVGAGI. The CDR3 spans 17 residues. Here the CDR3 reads CASSYTVLSSGANVLTF. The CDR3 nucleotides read TGTGCCAGCAGTTACACAGTATTGAGCTCTGGGGCCAACGTCCTGACTTTC.

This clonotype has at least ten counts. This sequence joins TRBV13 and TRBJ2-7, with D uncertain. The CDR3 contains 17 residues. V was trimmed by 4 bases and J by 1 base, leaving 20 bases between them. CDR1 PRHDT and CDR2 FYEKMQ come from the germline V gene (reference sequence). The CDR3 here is CASSSTRVTARSYEQYF. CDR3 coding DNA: TGTGCCAGCAGCTCCACTCGGGTTACAGCGAGGTCCTACGAGCAGTACTTC.

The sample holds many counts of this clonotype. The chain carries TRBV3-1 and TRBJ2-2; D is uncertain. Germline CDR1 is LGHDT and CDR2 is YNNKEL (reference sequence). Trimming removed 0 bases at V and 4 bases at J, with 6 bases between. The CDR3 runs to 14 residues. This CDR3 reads CASSQDWSTGELFF. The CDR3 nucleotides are TGTGCCAGCAGCCAAGATTGGAGCACCGGGGAGCTGTTTTTT.

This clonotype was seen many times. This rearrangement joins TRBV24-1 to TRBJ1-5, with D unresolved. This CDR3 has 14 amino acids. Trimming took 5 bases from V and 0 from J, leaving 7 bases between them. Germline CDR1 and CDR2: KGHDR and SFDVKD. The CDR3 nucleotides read TGTGCCACCAGTGGTCCGGGTAGCAATCAGCCCCAGCATTTT. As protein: CATSGPGSNQPQHF.